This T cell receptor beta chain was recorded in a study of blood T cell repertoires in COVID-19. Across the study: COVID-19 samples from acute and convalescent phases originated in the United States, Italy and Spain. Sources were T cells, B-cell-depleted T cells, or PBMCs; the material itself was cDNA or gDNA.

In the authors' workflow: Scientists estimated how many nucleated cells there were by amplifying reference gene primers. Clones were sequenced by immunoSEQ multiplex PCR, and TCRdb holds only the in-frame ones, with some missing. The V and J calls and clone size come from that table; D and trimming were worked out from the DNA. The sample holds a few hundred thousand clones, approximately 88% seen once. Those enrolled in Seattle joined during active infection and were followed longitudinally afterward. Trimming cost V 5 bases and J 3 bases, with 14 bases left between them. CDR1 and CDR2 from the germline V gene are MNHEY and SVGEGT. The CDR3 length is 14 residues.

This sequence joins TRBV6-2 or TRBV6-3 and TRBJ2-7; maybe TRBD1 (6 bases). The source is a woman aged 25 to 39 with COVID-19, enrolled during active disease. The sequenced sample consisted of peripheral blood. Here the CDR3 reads CASSPQGSVYEQYV. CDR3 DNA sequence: TGTGCCAGCAGTCCACAGGGTTCGGTCTACGAGCAGTACGTC.